This entry concerns a single TCR beta chain. Via MiXCR, TCRdb re-called the RT-PCR reads, giving one row per CDR3 protein. The table shows about 190,000 distinct CDR3 sequences, with around an eighth occurring only once. After removal of 0 bases from V and 0 bases from J, the junction contained 2 bases not matched to a gene. The CDR3 sequence is 16 residues long. Germline V gene sequence: CDR1 SGHDT, CDR2 YYEEEE. This sample was taken from a study of response to subunit inactivated influenza vaccine. The chain employs TRBV5-6 and TRBJ2-3; TRBD2 aligns across 9 bases. The source was CD8+ T cells sorted from PBMCs, collected roughly 5 days after vaccination. This receptor was taken from a man aged 50 to 60 who received an inactivated influenza vaccine. The CDR3, as DNA: TGTGCCAGCAGCTTGGCGCTAGCGGGGAGCACAGATACGCAGTATTTT. The encoded protein is CASSLALAGSTDTQYF.